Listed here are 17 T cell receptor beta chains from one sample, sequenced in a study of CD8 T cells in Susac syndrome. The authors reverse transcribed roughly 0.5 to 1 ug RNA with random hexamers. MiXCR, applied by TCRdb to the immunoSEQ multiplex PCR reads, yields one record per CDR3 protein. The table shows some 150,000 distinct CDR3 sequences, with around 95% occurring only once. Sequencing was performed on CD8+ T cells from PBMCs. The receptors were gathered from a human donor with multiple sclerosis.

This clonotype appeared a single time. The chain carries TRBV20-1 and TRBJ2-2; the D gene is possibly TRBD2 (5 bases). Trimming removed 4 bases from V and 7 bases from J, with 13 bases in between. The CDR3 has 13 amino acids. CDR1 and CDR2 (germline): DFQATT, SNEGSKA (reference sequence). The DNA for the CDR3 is TGCAGTGCTAAGGGTTGGGAGCGCGGGGAGCTGTTTTTT. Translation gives CSAKGWERGELFF.

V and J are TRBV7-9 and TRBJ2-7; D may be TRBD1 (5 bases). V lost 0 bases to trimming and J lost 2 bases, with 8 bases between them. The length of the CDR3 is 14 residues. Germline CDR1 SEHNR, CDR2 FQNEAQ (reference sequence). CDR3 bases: TGTGCCAGCAGCTTAGCATCACAGGCCTACGAGCAGTACTTC. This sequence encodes CASSLASQAYEQYF.

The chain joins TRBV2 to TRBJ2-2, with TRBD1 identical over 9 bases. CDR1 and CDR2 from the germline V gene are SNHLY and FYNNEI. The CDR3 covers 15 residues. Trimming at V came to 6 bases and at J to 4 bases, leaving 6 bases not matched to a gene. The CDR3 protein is CASSEDRGFTGELFF. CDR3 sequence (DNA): TGTGCCAGCAGCGAGGACAGGGGTTTCACCGGGGAGCTGTTTTTT.

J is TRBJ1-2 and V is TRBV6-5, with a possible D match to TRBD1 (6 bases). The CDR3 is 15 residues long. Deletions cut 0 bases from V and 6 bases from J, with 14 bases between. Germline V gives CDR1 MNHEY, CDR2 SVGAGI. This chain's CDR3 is CASSYSDSILDGYTF. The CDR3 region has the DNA TGTGCCAGCAGTTACTCGGACAGTATCCTTGATGGCTACACCTTC.

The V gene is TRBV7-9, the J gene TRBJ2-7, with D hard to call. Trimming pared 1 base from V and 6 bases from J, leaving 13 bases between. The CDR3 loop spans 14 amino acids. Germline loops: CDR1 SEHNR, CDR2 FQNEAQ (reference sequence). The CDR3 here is CASSLVRTVREQYF. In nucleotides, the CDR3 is TGTGCCAGCAGCTTAGTTAGGACCGTCCGCGAGCAGTACTTC.

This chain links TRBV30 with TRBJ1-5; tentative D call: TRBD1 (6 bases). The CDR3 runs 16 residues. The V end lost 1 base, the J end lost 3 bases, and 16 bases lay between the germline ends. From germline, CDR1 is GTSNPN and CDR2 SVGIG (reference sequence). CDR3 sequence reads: CAWSARTATINQPQHF. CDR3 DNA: TGTGCCTGGAGTGCAAGGACAGCGACTATCAATCAGCCCCAGCATTTT.

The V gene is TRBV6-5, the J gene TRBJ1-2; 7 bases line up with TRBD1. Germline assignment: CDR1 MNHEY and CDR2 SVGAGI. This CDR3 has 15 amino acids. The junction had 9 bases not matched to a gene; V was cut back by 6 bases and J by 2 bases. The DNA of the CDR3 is TGTGCCAGCAGCAACCCGACAGGGTTGAACTATGGCTACACCTTC. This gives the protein CASSNPTGLNYGYTF.

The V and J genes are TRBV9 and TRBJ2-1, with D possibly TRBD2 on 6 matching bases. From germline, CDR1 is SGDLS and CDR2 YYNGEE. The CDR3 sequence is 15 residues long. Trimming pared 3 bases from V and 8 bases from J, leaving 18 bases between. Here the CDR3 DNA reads TGTGCCAGCAGCGCCCATCGGGGCGGGGTGGATGAGCAGTTCTTC. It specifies CASSAHRGGVDEQFF.

The CDR3 spells CSARGTRGDYNEQFF. In DNA, the CDR3 is TGCAGTGCTAGAGGGACGAGGGGGGATTACAATGAGCAGTTCTTC. The chain carries TRBV20-1 and TRBJ2-1; D possibly matches TRBD1 or TRBD2 (6 bases each). Germline lookup yields CDR1 DFQATT and CDR2 SNEGSKA (reference sequence). There are 15 residues in the CDR3. V lost 1 base, J lost 4 bases, and 14 bases lay in between.

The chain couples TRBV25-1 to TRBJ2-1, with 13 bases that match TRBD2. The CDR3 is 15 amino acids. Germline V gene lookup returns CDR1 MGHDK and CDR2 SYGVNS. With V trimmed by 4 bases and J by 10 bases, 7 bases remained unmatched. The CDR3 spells CASSGPGLAGSEQFF. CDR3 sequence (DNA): TGTGCCAGCAGTGGGCCGGGACTAGCGGGGTCCGAGCAGTTCTTC.

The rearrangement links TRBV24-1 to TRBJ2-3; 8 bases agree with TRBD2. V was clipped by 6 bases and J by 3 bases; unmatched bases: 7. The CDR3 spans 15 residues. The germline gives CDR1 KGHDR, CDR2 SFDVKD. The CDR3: CATSSGAGDTDTQYF. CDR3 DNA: TGTGCCACCAGTTCTGGAGCGGGGGATACAGATACGCAGTATTTT.

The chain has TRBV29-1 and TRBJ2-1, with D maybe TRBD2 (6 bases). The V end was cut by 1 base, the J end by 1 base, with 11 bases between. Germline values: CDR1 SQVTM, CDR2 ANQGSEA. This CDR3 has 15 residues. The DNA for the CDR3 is TGCAGCGTTGAAGGGGAGGAGGGATCCTACAATGAGCAGTTCTTC. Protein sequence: CSVEGEEGSYNEQFF.

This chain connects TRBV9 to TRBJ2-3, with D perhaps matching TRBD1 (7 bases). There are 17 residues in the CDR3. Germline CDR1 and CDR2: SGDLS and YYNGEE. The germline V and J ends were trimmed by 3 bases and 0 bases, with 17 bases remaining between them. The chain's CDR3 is CASSGNPGGSSTDTQYF. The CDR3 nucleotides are TGTGCCAGCAGCGGGAACCCAGGGGGGTCTAGCACAGATACGCAGTATTTT.

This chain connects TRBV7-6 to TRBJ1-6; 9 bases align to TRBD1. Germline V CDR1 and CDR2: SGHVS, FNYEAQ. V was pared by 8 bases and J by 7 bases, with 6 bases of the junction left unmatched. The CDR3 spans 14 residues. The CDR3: CASAPGTGNSPLHF. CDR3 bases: TGTGCCAGCGCCCCCGGGACAGGGAATTCACCCCTCCACTTT.

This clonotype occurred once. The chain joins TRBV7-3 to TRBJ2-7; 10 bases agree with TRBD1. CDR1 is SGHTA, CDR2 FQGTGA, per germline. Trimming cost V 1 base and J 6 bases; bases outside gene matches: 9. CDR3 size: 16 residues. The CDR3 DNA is TGTGCCAGCAGCTTAAGTCCCCGGGACAGGGGAGTCGAGCAGTACGTC. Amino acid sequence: CASSLSPRDRGVEQYV.

The CDR3 protein is CASSFGTGFNYGYTF. CDR3 nucleotides: TGTGCCAGCAGCTTCGGGACAGGGTTTAACTATGGCTACACCTTC. The genes are TRBV11-2 and TRBJ1-2; TRBD1 aligns across 9 bases. With 3 bases clipped from V and 1 base from J, the junction kept 3 bases outside the gene matches. The V gene's germline CDR1 is SGHAT and CDR2 FQNNGV. The CDR3 has 15 amino acids.

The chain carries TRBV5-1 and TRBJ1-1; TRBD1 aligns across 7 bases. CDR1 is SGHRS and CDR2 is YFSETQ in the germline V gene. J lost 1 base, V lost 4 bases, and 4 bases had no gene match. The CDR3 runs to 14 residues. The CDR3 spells CASSRGTENTEAFF. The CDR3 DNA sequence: TGCGCCAGCAGCCGAGGGACAGAGAACACTGAAGCTTTCTTT.